A single sample gave rise to the 15 T cell receptor beta chains below, sequenced in a study of blood T cell repertoires in COVID-19. Using immunoSEQ multiplex PCR, the repertoire was profiled, and TCRdb retains in-frame clones only, with some absent. Among about 220,000 clones listed, just over 85% were seen once. Material for sequencing was PBMCs or T cells enriched from blood (not recorded which). These receptors originate from a woman between 50 and 59 years old with acute COVID-19.

V usage is TRBV19 and J usage is TRBJ2-5; 9 bases fit TRBD2. Per germline, CDR1 LNHDA and CDR2 SQIVND (reference sequence). The CDR3 extends over 15 amino acids. The V gene end was trimmed by 3 bases and the J gene end by 2 bases; junction bases not matched to a gene: 4. CDR3 nucleotides: TGTGCCAGTAGTATTCGACTAGCGGAACAAGAGACCCAGTACTTC. It specifies CASSIRLAEQETQYF. Variable domain in full (rest from reference TRBV19 and TRBJ2-5): DGGITQSPKYLFRKEGQNVTLSCEQNLNHDAMYWYRQDPGQGLRLIYYSQIVNDFQKGDIAEGYSVSREKKESFPLTVTSAQKNPTAFYLCASSIRLAEQETQYFGPGTRLLVL.

The rearrangement links TRBV7-9 to TRBJ2-3; a weak D match, TRBD2 (5 bases). Trimming removed 0 bases at V and 2 bases at J, with 6 bases between. This CDR3 has 14 amino acids. Looked up from germline, CDR1 is SEHNR and CDR2 is FQNEAQ (reference sequence). CDR3 DNA sequence: TGTGCCAGCAGCTTAGCGACTACCACAGATACGCAGTATTTT. It specifies CASSLATTTDTQYF.

The chain joins TRBV25-1 to TRBJ1-2; 9 bases line up with TRBD1. V shed 6 bases and J 7 bases; nucleotides not matched to a gene: 9. The CDR3 is 14 residues long. CDR1 and CDR2 (germline): MGHDK, SYGVNS. The CDR3 DNA reads TGTGCCAGCAGCCGACATACAGGGGGCGGTGGCTACACCTTC. Translated: CASSRHTGGGGYTF.

This sequence joins TRBV19 and TRBJ2-3; D possibly corresponds to TRBD2 (6 bases). V was trimmed by 5 bases and J by 0 bases, leaving 12 bases between them. The CDR3 length is 15 residues. Germline V gene lookup returns CDR1 LNHDA and CDR2 SQIVND (reference sequence). The CDR3 reads CASSRRGLSTDTQYF. The CDR3 nucleotides are TGTGCCAGTAGTCGGAGGGGTTTAAGCACAGATACGCAGTATTTT. The full variable domain, completed using reference TRBV19 and TRBJ2-3, is DGGITQSPKYLFRKEGQNVTLSCEQNLNHDAMYWYRQDPGQGLRLIYYSQIVNDFQKGDIAEGYSVSREKKESFPLTVTSAQKNPTAFYLCASSRRGLSTDTQYFGPGTRLTVL.

This chain connects TRBV29-1 to TRBJ2-7; TRBD1 matches at 8 bases. The trim removed 5 bases at V and 4 bases at J, leaving 7 bases unmatched. The germline V gene has CDR1 SQVTM and CDR2 ANQGSEA. CDR3 length equals 13 residues. Here the CDR3 reads CSVMDRAGYEQYF. Written as DNA, the CDR3 is TGCAGCGTTATGGACAGGGCGGGGTACGAGCAGTACTTC.

This sequence joins TRBV29-1 and TRBJ2-5; D remains ambiguous. The CDR3 contains 13 residues. Trimming took off 2 bases at V and 6 bases at J, with 13 bases between the two ends. Germline assignment: CDR1 SQVTM and CDR2 ANQGSEA. The CDR3 is CSVEKPPSKTQYF. The CDR3 coding sequence is TGCAGCGTTGAAAAGCCCCCCTCGAAGACCCAGTACTTC.

V gene TRBV29-1 combines with J gene TRBJ1-1; tentatively, D is TRBD1 (6 bases). Trimming removed 7 bases from V and 3 bases from J, with 15 bases in between. Germline CDR1 reads SQVTM; CDR2 reads ANQGSEA. The CDR3 runs 13 residues. Written as DNA, the CDR3 is TGCAGCGGAAGAGGGACATTGGACACTGAAGCTTTCTTT. Protein: CSGRGTLDTEAFF.

The chain is built from TRBV18 and TRBJ1-3; a weak D match, TRBD1 (5 bases). Germline V gives CDR1 KGHSH, CDR2 LQKENI. Trimming pared 3 bases from V and 2 bases from J, leaving 11 bases between. This CDR3 region has 15 residues. CDR3 sequence (DNA): TGTGCCAGCTCACCGACGTCGGGGGCTGGAAACACCATATATTTT. This gives the protein CASSPTSGAGNTIYF.

The CDR3 DNA reads as TGTGCCAGCAGCCGGGAACTAGCGGGAGCTTCCTACGAGCAGTACTTC. Translation gives CASSRELAGASYEQYF. The V and J genes are TRBV14 and TRBJ2-7; 11 bases fit TRBD2. This CDR3 is 16 amino acids long. After removal of 4 bases from V and 1 base from J, the junction contained 6 bases not matched to a gene. CDR1 SGHDN and CDR2 FVKESK come from the germline V gene.

The chain carries TRBV28 and TRBJ2-2; TRBD2 agrees at 10 bases. Trimming removed 5 bases from V and 4 bases from J; junction bases left unmatched: 13. CDR1 is MDHEN and CDR2 is SYDVKM in the germline V gene. The CDR3 has 18 amino acids. CDR3 amino acids: CASSVLELAGQITGELFF. As DNA, the CDR3 is TGTGCCAGCAGTGTTTTAGAACTAGCGGGGCAGATCACCGGGGAGCTGTTTTTT.

This clone was observed a few times. The rearrangement joins TRBV7-9 to TRBJ2-7, with D hard to call. Between the trimmed V and J ends, which lost 5 bases and 5 bases, there was a span of 7 bases. The V gene's germline CDR1 is SEHNR and CDR2 FQNEAQ (reference sequence). The CDR3 sequence is 11 residues long. The CDR3 here is CASSPIHEQYF. The CDR3 nucleotides read TGTGCCAGCAGCCCAATCCACGAGCAGTACTTC.

The chain couples TRBV7-8 to TRBJ2-3; TRBD2 might be the D (6 bases). The length of the CDR3 is 14 residues. Germline V gene lookup returns CDR1 SGHVS and CDR2 FQNEAQ. V was pared by 6 bases and J by 0 bases, with 10 bases between. The DNA for the CDR3 is TGTGCCAGCAGTTCGACTAGGAGCACAGATACGCAGTATTTT. Translation gives CASSSTRSTDTQYF. Complete variable domain (other parts from reference TRBV7-8 and TRBJ2-3): GAGVSQSPRYKVAKRGQDVALRCDPISGHVSLFWYQQALGQGPEFLTYFQNEAQLDKSGLPSDRFFAERPEGSVSTLKIQRTQQEDSAVYLCASSSTRSTDTQYFGPGTRLTVL.

This clone was seen once. The V call is TRBV24-1, the J call TRBJ2-7; 8 bases map to TRBD1. J lost 2 bases, V lost 4 bases, and 6 bases had no gene match. Germline V gene sequence: CDR1 KGHDR, CDR2 SFDVKD. This CDR3 has 15 amino acids. The CDR3 region is CATSDSPGGPYEQYF. The CDR3 DNA sequence: TGTGCCACCAGTGACTCCCCAGGGGGCCCCTACGAGCAGTACTTC.

V and J are TRBV5-6 and TRBJ2-1; D might be TRBD2 (5 bases). The CDR3 covers 13 residues. The germline CDR1 and CDR2 sequences are SGHDT and YYEEEE. Trimming took 3 bases from V and 5 from J, leaving 9 bases between them. CDR3 in DNA: TGTGCCAGCAGCTACCTAGCCCACAATGAGCAGTTCTTC. Protein: CASSYLAHNEQFF.

CDR3 bases: TGTGCCAGCTCGCTGGTATTAGTTAGCAATCAGCCCCAGCATTTT. It encodes CASSLVLVSNQPQHF. This chain uses TRBV28 with TRBJ1-5; D remains ambiguous. CDR1 MDHEN and CDR2 SYDVKM come from the germline V gene. This CDR3 contains 15 residues. V dropped 8 bases and J dropped 0 bases, with 14 bases sitting between them.